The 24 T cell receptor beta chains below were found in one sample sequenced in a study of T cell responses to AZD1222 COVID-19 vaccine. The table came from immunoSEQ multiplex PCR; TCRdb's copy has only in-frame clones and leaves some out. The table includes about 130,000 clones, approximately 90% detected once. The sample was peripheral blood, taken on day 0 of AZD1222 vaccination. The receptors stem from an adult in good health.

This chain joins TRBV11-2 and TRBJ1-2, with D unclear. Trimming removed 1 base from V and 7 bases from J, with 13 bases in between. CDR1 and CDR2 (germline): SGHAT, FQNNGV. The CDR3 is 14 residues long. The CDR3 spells CASSLVGGPSGYTF. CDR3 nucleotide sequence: TGTGCCAGCAGCTTAGTGGGAGGGCCCTCTGGCTACACCTTC.

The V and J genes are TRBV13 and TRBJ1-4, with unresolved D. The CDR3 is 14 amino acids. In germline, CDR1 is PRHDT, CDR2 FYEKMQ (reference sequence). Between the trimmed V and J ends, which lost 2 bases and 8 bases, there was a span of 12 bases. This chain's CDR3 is CASSLKFVGEKLFF. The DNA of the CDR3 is TGTGCCAGCAGCTTAAAGTTTGTTGGAGAAAAACTGTTTTTT.

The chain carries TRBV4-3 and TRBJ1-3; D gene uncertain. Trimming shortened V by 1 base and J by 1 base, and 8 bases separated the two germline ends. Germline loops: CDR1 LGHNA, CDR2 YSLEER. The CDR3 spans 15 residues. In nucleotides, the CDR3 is TGCGCCAGCAGCCAAGGATCCGATTCTGGAAACACCATATATTTT. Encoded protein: CASSQGSDSGNTIYF.

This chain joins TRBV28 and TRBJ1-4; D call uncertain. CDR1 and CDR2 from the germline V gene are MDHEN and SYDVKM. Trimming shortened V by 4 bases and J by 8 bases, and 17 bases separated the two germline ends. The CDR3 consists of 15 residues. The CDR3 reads CASSSQLLEAEKLFF. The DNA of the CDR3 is TGTGCCAGCAGTTCTCAGCTCCTGGAGGCCGAAAAACTGTTTTTT.

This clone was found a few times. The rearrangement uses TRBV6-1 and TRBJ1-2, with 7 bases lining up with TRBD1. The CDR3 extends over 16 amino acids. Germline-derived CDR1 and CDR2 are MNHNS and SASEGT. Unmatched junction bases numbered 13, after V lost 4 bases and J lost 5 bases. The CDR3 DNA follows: TGTGCCAGCAGTGGCGAAAGGACAGGACCCCAATATGGCTACACCTTC. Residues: CASSGERTGPQYGYTF.

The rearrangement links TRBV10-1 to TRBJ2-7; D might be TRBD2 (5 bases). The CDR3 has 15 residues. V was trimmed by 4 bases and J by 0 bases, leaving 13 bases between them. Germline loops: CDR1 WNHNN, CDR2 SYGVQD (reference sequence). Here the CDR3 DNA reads TGCGCCAGCAGTGTCAGCGGCTCCATCTCCTACGAGCAGTACTTC. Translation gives CASSVSGSISYEQYF.

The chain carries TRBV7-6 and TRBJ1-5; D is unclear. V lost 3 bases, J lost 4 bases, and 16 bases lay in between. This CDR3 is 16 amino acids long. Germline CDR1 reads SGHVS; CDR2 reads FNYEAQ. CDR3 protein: CASSLGLVGSNQPQHF. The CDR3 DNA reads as TGTGCCAGCAGCTTGGGTCTTGTGGGATCGAATCAGCCCCAGCATTTT.

The CDR3 spells CASSQVGGQVEAFF. The CDR3 coding sequence is TGTGCCAGCAGCCAAGTCGGGGGGCAGGTTGAAGCTTTCTTT. The V and J genes are TRBV3-1 (or the pseudogene TRBV3-2) and TRBJ1-1; D possibly corresponds to TRBD1 (6 bases). Trimming shortened V by 1 base and J by 7 bases, and 13 bases separated the two germline ends. Germline V gene sequence: CDR1 LGHDT, CDR2 YNNKEL (reference sequence). This CDR3 comprises 14 residues.

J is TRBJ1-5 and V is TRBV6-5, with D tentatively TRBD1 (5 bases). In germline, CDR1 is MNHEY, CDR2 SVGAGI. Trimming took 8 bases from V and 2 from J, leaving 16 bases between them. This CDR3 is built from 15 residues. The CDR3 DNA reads TGTGCCAGCGCCTATCGGGACGGGGGCAATCAGCCCCAGCATTTT. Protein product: CASAYRDGGNQPQHF.

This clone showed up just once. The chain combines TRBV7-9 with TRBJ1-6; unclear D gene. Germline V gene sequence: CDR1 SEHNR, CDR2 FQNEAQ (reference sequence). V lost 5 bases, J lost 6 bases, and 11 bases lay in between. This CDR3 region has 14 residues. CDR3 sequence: CASSHDVINSPLHF. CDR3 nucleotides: TGTGCCAGCAGCCACGACGTAATTAATTCACCCCTCCACTTT. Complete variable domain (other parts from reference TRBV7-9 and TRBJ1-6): DTGVSQNPRHKITKRGQNVTFRCDPISEHNRLYWYRQTLGQGPEFLTYFQNEAQLEKSRLLSDRFSAERPKGSFSTLEIQRTEQGDSAMYLCASSHDVINSPLHFGNGTRLTVT.

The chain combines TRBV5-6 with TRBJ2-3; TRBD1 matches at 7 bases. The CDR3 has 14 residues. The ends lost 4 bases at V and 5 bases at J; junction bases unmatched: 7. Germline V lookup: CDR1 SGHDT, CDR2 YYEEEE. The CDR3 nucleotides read TGTGCCAGCAGCGTCGGACAGGCGAAAGATACGCAGTATTTT. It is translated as CASSVGQAKDTQYF. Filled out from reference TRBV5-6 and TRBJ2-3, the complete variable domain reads DAGVTQSPTHLIKTRGQQVTLRCSPKSGHDTVSWYQQALGQGPQFIFQYYEEEERQRGNFPDRFSGHQFPNYSSELNVNALLLGDSALYLCASSVGQAKDTQYFGPGTRLTVL.

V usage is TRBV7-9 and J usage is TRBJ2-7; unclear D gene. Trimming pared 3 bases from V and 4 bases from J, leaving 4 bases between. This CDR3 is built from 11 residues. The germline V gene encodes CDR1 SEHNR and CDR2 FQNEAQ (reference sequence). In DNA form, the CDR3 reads TGTGCCAGCAGCTTTTTATACGAGCAGTACTTC. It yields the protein CASSFLYEQYF.

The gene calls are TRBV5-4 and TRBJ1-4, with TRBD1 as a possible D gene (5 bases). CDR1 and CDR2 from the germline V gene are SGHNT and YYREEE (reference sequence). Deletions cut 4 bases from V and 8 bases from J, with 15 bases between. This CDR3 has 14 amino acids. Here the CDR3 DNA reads TGTGCCAGCAGCCCTAAGGGACCGGGCGAAAAACTGTTTTTT. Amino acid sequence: CASSPKGPGEKLFF.

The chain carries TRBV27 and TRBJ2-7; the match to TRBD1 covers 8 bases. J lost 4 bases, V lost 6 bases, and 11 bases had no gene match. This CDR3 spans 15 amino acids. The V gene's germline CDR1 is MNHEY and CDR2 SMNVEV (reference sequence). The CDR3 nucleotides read TGTGCCAGCAGGGCGTTACAGGGGGTCATGTACGAGCAGTACTTC. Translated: CASRALQGVMYEQYF.

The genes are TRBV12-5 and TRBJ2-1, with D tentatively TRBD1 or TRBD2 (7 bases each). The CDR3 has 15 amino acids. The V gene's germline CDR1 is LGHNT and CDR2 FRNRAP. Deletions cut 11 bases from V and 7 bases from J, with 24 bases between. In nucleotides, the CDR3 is TGTGCTTCCGGGCGGGGAGGGGGCGACGAGAATGAGCAGTTCTTC. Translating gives CASGRGGGDENEQFF.

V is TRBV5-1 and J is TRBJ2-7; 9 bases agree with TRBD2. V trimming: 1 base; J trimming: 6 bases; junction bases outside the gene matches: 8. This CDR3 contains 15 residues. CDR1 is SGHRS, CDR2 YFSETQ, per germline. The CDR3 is CASSLFSGSPAEQYF. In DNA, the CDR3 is TGCGCCAGCAGCTTGTTTAGCGGGAGCCCAGCCGAGCAGTACTTC.

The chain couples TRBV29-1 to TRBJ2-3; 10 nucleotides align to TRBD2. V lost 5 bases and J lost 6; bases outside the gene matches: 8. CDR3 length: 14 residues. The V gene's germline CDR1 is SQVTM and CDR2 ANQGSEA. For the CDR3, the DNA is TGCAGCGTTACGACTAGCGGGCATCACGATACGCAGTATTTT. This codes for CSVTTSGHHDTQYF.

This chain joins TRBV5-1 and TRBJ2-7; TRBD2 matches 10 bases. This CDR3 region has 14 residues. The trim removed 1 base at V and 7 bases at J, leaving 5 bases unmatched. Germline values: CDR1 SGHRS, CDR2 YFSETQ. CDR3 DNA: TGCGCCAGCAGCTTGCCTAGCGGGAGTGGGGAGCAGTACTTC. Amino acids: CASSLPSGSGEQYF.

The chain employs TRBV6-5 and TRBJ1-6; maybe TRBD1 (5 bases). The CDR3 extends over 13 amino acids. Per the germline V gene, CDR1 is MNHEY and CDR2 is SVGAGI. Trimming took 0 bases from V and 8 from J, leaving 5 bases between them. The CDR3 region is CASSYSGDSPLHF. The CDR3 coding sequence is TGTGCCAGCAGTTACTCGGGGGATTCACCCCTCCACTTT.

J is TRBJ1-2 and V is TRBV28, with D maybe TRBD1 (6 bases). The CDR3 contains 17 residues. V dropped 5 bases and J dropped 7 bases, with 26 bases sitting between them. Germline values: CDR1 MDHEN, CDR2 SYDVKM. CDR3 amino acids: CASSTSQSTGSWGGYTF. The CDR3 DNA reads TGTGCCAGCAGTACCTCCCAATCAACAGGGAGTTGGGGTGGCTACACCTTC.

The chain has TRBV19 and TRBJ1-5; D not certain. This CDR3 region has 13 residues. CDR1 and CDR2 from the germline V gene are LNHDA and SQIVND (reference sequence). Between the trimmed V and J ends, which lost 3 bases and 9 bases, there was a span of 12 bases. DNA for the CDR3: TGTGCCAGTAGTATTCCTCGGGGTTGGCCCCAGCATTTT. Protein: CASSIPRGWPQHF.

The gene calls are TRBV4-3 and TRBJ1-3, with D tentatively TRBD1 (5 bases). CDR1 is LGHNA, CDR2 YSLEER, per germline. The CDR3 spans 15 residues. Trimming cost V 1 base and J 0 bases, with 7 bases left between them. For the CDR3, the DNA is TGCGCCAGCAGCCAAGGAACAGGCTCTGGAAACACCATATATTTT. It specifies CASSQGTGSGNTIYF.

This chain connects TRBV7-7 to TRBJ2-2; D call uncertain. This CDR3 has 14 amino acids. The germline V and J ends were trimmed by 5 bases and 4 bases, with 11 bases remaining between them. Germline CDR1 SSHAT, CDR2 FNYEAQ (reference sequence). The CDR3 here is CASSQNQGTGELFF. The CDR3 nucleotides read TGTGCCAGCAGCCAGAACCAAGGCACCGGGGAGCTGTTTTTT.

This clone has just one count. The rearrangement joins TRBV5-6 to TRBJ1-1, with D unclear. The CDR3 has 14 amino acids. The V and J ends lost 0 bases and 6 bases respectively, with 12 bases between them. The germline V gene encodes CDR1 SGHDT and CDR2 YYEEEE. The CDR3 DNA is TGTGCCAGCAGCTTGGTGGGAGGGCTTGCTGAAGCTTTCTTT. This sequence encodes CASSLVGGLAEAFF.